Listed below are T cell receptor beta chains from one sample, sequenced in a study of naive and memory T cell subsets. TCRdb processed the UMI-ligation and nested PCR reads anew with MiXCR; each CDR3 protein has one entry. The data hold more than 6,000 distinct CDR3 sequences, with about 30% observed a single time. Sequencing was done on a sample of CD8+ TEMRA cells from blood. These receptors came from a human donor in good health. Each CDR3 is given with its conserved first and last residue. D genes are given only for firm matches. Not every row has a clone size; where given, it reads once, few, many or a size class.

J: TRBJ1-1
size: large
D: -
V: TRBV28
CDR3: CASSLHRENTEAFF
DNA: TGTGCCAGCAGTCTCCACCGGGAGAACACTGAAGCTTTCTTT

J: TRBJ1-1
size: few
D: -
V: TRBV2
CDR3: CARGAWDTEAFF
DNA: TGTGCCAGGGGTGCTTGGGACACTGAAGCTTTCTTT

J: TRBJ2-7
size: -
D: -
V: TRBV2
CDR3: CASSWGTSSYEQYF
DNA: TGTGCCAGCAGCTGGGGGACCTCCTCCTACGAGCAGTACTTC

J: TRBJ1-1
size: few
D: -
V: TRBV7-9
CDR3: CASSLTGNTEAFF
DNA: TGTGCCAGCAGCTTAACAGGAAACACTGAAGCTTTCTTT

J: TRBJ1-1
size: -
D: -
V: TRBV19
CDR3: CASSIDAGSTEAFF
DNA: TGTGCCAGTAGTATAGATGCAGGGAGCACTGAAGCTTTCTTT

J: TRBJ1-1
size: few
D: -
V: TRBV13
CDR3: CASSLQGGRPEAFF
DNA: TGTGCCAGCAGCTTACAAGGGGGAAGGCCTGAAGCTTTCTTT

J: TRBJ2-7
size: -
D: -
V: TRBV20-1
CDR3: CSARDGIRTYEQYF
DNA: TGCAGTGCTAGAGATGGGATTCGAACCTACGAGCAGTACTTC

J: TRBJ1-6
size: -
D: -
V: TRBV6-5
CDR3: CASSYSTAPRAGSPLHF
DNA: TGTGCCAGCAGTTACTCGACGGCTCCCAGGGCCGGTTCACCCCTCCACTTT

J: TRBJ2-7
size: few
D: -
V: TRBV25-1
CDR3: CASSSYEQYF
DNA: TGTGCCAGCAGTTCCTACGAGCAGTACTTC

J: TRBJ2-1
size: -
D: TRBD2
V: TRBV24-1
CDR3: CATSDFGTRSEQFF
DNA: TGTGCCACCAGTGATTTTGGGACTAGATCTGAGCAGTTCTTC

J: TRBJ1-5
size: few
D: TRBD1
V: TRBV10-2
CDR3: CAIGQGNSNQPQHF
DNA: TGCGCCATTGGACAGGGAAATAGCAATCAGCCCCAGCATTTT

J: TRBJ2-3
size: few
D: -
V: TRBV27
CDR3: CASYGPLTDTQYF
DNA: TGTGCCAGTTATGGCCCTCTCACAGATACGCAGTATTTT

J: TRBJ1-1
size: -
D: -
V: TRBV7-9
CDR3: CASSLDRNTEAFF
DNA: TGTGCCAGCAGCTTAGACAGGAACACTGAAGCTTTCTTT

J: TRBJ1-3
size: -
D: -
V: TRBV28
CDR3: CASSLASSGNTIYF
DNA: TGTGCCAGCAGTTTAGCTTCCTCTGGAAACACCATATATTTT

J: TRBJ1-1
size: many
D: -
V: TRBV24-1
CDR3: CATSDTESRGEAFF
DNA: TGTGCCACCAGTGATACAGAGTCAAGGGGGGAAGCTTTCTTT

J: TRBJ2-1
size: -
D: TRBD2
V: TRBV4-2
CDR3: CASSQEPLAGGPSEQFF
DNA: TGTGCCAGCAGCCAAGAACCCTTGGCGGGGGGGCCGAGTGAGCAGTTCTTC

J: TRBJ2-2
size: -
D: -
V: TRBV29-1
CDR3: CSVLGVGDTGELFF
DNA: TGCAGCGTTTTGGGGGTGGGAGACACCGGGGAGCTGTTTTTT

J: TRBJ1-2
size: -
D: -
V: TRBV20-1
CDR3: CSASATTNYGYTF
DNA: TGCAGTGCTAGCGCAACTACTAACTATGGCTACACCTTC

J: TRBJ2-1
size: -
D: -
V: TRBV28
CDR3: CASSLMGLGGYNEQFF
DNA: TGTGCCAGCAGTTTAATGGGGCTCGGGGGTTACAATGAGCAGTTCTTC

J: TRBJ2-3
size: hyperexpanded
D: -
V: TRBV4-3
CDR3: CASSQEWVEGGGADTQYF
DNA: TGCGCCAGCAGCCAAGAGTGGGTAGAGGGCGGCGGGGCAGATACGCAGTATTTT

J: TRBJ2-7
size: few
D: TRBD2
V: TRBV12-3/TRBV12-4
CDR3: CASSPGLAGEYEQYF
DNA: TGTGCCAGCAGTCCGGGACTAGCGGGAGAGTACGAGCAGTACTTC

J: TRBJ2-1
size: many
D: -
V: TRBV5-6
CDR3: CASSSDGETGLGYNEQFF
DNA: TGTGCCAGCAGCTCCGACGGTGAAACGGGGTTGGGGTACAATGAGCAGTTCTTC

J: TRBJ2-4
size: few
D: -
V: TRBV6-2/TRBV6-3
CDR3: CASGVAELDRDIQYF
DNA: TGTGCCAGCGGGGTAGCGGAGTTGGATCGAGACATTCAGTACTTC

J: TRBJ1-4
size: -
D: -
V: TRBV9
CDR3: CASSVEAASNEKLFF
DNA: TGTGCCAGCAGCGTAGAGGCAGCTTCTAATGAAAAACTGTTTTTT

J: TRBJ2-7
size: -
D: -
V: TRBV7-9
CDR3: CASSSPDRTYEQYF
DNA: TGTGCCAGCAGCTCCCCTGACCGAACCTACGAGCAGTACTTC

J: TRBJ2-1
size: few
D: TRBD2
V: TRBV12-3/TRBV12-4
CDR3: CASSSGLAGGSYNEQFF
DNA: TGTGCCAGCAGTTCGGGACTAGCGGGAGGTTCCTACAATGAGCAGTTCTTC

J: TRBJ2-1
size: -
D: -
V: TRBV7-8
CDR3: CASSLVLEEDNEQFF
DNA: TGTGCCAGCAGCTTAGTGCTAGAGGAAGACAATGAGCAGTTCTTC

J: TRBJ2-5
size: few
D: TRBD1
V: TRBV29-1
CDR3: CSVVWQGEETQYF
DNA: TGCAGCGTTGTGTGGCAGGGGGAAGAGACCCAGTACTTC

J: TRBJ2-2
size: few
D: TRBD2
V: TRBV3-1
CDR3: CASSQGVRTRLFNTGELFF
DNA: TGTGCCAGCAGCCAAGGCGTTCGGACTAGGTTGTTTAACACCGGGGAGCTGTTTTTT

J: TRBJ2-1
size: -
D: TRBD2
V: TRBV20-1
CDR3: CSAPPEAGGIGGNEQFF
DNA: TGCAGTGCTCCCCCCGAAGCGGGAGGAATCGGGGGCAATGAGCAGTTCTTC

J: TRBJ1-1
size: -
D: TRBD1
V: TRBV7-9
CDR3: CASSSPTGGVVFF
DNA: TGTGCCAGCAGCTCTCCTACAGGGGGTGTTGTTTTCTTT

J: TRBJ2-2
size: few
D: -
V: TRBV12-3/TRBV12-4
CDR3: CASSPPTDTGELFF
DNA: TGTGCCAGCAGTCCCCCCACCGACACCGGGGAGCTGTTTTTT

J: TRBJ1-2
size: -
D: -
V: TRBV20-1
CDR3: CSATSATRYGYTF
DNA: TGCAGTGCGACCTCCGCCACCCGCTATGGCTACACCTTC

J: TRBJ1-1
size: few
D: -
V: TRBV7-9
CDR3: CASSSRSAEAFF
DNA: TGTGCCAGCAGCTCTAGGTCAGCTGAAGCTTTCTTT

J: TRBJ2-1
size: medium-sized
D: -
V: TRBV6-2/TRBV6-3
CDR3: CASSYAPAGGLYYNEQFF
DNA: TGTGCCAGCAGTTACGCCCCAGCCGGCGGCTTATATTACAATGAGCAGTTCTTC

J: TRBJ2-1
size: once
D: -
V: TRBV7-3
CDR3: CASSLGYGLANNEQFF
DNA: TGTGCCAGCAGCTTAGGGTACGGGCTGGCGAACAATGAGCAGTTCTTC

J: TRBJ2-7
size: few
D: -
V: TRBV30
CDR3: CAWSRLAVYEQYF
DNA: TGTGCCTGGAGTAGGCTAGCTGTCTACGAGCAGTACTTC

J: TRBJ2-7
size: -
D: -
V: TRBV10-3
CDR3: CAIRLGRNSYEQYF
DNA: TGTGCCATCAGGCTAGGGAGAAACTCCTACGAGCAGTACTTC

J: TRBJ1-5
size: -
D: -
V: TRBV24-1
CDR3: CATSGGNQPQHF
DNA: TGTGCCACCAGCGGGGGCAACCAGCCCCAGCATTTT

J: TRBJ2-5
size: few
D: -
V: TRBV5-5
CDR3: CASSPDITETQYF
DNA: TGTGCCAGCAGCCCTGACATTACCGAGACCCAGTACTTC

J: TRBJ1-5
size: -
D: -
V: TRBV7-2
CDR3: CASSHEYTGSNQPQHF
DNA: TGTGCCAGCAGCCACGAATACACAGGGTCCAATCAGCCCCAGCATTTT

J: TRBJ2-7
size: once
D: -
V: TRBV15
CDR3: CATSRDPPGLRYEQYF
DNA: TGTGCCACCAGCAGAGATCCCCCCGGACTCCGCTACGAGCAGTACTTC